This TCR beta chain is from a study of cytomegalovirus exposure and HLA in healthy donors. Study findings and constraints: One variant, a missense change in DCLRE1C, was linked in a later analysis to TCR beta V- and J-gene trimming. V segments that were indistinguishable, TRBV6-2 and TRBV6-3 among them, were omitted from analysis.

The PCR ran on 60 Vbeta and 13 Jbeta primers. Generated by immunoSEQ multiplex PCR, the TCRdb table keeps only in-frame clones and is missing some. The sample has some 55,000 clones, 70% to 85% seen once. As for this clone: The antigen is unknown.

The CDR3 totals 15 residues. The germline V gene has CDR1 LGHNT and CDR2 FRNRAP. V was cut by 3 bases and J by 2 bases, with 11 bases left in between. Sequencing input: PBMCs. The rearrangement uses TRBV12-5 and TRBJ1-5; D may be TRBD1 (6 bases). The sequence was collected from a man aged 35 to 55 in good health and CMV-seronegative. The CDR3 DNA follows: TGTGCTAGTGGTTTAGAAGGGGGTCGCAATCAGCCCCAGCATTTT. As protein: CASGLEGGRNQPQHF.